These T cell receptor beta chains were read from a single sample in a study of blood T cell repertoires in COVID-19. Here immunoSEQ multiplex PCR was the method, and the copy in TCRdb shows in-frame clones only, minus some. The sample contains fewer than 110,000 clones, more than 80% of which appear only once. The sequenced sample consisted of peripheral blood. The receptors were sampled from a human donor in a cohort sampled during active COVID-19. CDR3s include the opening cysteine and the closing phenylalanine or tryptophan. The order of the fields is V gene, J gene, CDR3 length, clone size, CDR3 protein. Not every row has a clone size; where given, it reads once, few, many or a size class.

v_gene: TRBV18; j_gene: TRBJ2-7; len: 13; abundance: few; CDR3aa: CASSPEGSYEQYF
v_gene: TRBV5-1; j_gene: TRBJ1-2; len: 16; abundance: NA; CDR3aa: CASSTGMGQGVNGYTF
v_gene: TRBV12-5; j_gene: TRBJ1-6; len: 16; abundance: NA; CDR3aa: CASGLVYEEGNSPLHF
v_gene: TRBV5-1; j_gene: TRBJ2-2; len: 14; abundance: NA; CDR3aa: CASGQGRVTGELFF
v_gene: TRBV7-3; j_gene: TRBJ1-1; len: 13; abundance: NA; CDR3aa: CASSSIPNTEAFF
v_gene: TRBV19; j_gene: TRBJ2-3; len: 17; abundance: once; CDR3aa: CASSSPVRGLVSGTQYF
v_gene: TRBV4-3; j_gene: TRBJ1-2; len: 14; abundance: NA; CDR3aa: CASSPNLANYGYTF
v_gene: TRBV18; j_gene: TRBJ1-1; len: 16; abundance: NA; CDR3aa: CASSPRTGGVNTEAFF
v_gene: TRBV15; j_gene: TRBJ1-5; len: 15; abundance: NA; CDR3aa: CATSRDPSGGRPQHF
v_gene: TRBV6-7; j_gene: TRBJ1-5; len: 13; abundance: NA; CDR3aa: CASSYDRAQPQHF
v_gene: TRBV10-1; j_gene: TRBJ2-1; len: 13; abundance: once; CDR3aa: CASLAGGLNEQFF
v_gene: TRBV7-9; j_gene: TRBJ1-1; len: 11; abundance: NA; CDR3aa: CASSLEHLAFF
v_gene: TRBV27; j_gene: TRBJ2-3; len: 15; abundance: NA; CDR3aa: CASSSLGDRTDTQYF
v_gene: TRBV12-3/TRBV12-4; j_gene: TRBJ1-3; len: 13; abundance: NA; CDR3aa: CASSFGGRNTIYF
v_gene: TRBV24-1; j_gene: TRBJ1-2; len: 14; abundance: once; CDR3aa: CATSDHSTDYGYTF
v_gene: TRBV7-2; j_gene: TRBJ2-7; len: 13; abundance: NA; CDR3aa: CASNVGGAYEQYF
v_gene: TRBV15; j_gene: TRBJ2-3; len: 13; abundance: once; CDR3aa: CATRSAAGDTQYF
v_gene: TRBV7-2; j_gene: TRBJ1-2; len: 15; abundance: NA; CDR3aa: CASSLGDRGQDGYTF
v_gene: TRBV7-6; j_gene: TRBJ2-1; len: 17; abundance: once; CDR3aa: CASSTLAGVLSYNEQFF
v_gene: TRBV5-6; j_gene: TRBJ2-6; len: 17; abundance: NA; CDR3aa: CASSANRGLTGANVLTF
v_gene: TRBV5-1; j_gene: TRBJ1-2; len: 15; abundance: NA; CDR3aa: CASRVLGGIDYGYTF
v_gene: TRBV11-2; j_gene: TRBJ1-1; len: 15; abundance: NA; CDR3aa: CASSPQGQLNTEAFF
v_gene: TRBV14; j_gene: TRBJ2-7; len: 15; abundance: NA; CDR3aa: CASSQGWGSTYEQYF
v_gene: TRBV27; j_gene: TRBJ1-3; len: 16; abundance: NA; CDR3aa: CASSPAGGSSGNTIYF
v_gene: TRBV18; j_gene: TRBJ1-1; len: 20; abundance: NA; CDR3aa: CASSPRSTGGLQNSYTEAFF
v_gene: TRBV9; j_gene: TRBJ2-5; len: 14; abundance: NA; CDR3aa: CASSARTGVETQYF
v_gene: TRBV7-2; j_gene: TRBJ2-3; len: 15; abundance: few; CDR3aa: CASSSGTGGAYTQYF
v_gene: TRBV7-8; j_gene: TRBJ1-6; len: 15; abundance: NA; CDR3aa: CASSLSPGLGSPLHF
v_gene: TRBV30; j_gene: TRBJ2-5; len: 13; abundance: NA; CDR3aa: CAWSYRGQETQYF
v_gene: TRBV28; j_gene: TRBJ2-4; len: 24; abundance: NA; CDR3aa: CASSLIQGAQSQVTRVGAKNIQYF
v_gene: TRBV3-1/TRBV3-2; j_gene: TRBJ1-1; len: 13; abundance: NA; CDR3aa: CASRAGGEAEAFF
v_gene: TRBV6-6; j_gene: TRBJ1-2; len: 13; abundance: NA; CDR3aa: CASIRREGSGYTF
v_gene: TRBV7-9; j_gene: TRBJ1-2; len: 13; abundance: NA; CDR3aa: CASSAQGQGGYTF
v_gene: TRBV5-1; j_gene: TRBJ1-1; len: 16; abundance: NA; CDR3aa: CASSLGTGKMNTEAFF
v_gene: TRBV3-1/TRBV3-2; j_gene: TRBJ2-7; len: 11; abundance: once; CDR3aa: CASTSGYEQYF
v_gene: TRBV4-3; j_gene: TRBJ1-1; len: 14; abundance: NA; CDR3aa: CASSQGADNTEAFF
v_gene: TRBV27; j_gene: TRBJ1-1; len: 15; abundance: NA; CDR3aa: CASSPPGTGVPRAFF
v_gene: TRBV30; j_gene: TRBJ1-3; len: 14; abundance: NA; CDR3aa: CAWSTGGSGNTIYF
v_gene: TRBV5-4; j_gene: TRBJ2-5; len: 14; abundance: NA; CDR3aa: CASSLGQIQETQYF
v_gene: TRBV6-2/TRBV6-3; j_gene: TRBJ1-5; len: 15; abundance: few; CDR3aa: CASSYVSVHNQPQHF
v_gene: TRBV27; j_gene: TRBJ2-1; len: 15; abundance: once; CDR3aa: CASSNGGGRGNEQFF